This is a list of T cell receptor beta chains from one sample in a study of a mutant IDH1 vaccine in newly diagnosed glioma. Their specific antigens are unknown. This table comes from immunoSEQ multiplex PCR, and its TCRdb copy is limited to in-frame clones, with some not included. The table shows 40,000 to 60,000 clones, with over 75% occurring only once. The sample was PBMCs, taken from a glioma patient whose treatment included an IDH1 peptide vaccine. These receptors all stem from a woman aged 40 to 50 with glioma. Both conserved end residues are part of each CDR3. The order of the fields is J gene, CDR3 length, clone size, V gene, D gene, CDR3 DNA, CDR3 protein. A D gene is named only where the DNA matches it firmly. Rows give clone size only sometimes, using once, few, many, or a class for an expanded clone.

TRBJ1-4 | 17 | - | TRBV5-1 | - | TGCGCCAGCAGCTTGCAACCGATGACAGTCTCAAATGAAAAACTGTTTTTT | CASSLQPMTVSNEKLFF
TRBJ2-3 | 18 | once | TRBV7-9 | TRBD1 | TGTGCCAGCAGTCCACCAAGGGGACAGGCGGGGCCTGTGGATACGCAGTATTTT | CASSPPRGQAGPVDTQYF
TRBJ1-1 | 16 | - | TRBV6-1 | - | TGTGCCAGCAGTGATGGGGTAATTGGGAGGACAGCTGAAGCTTTCTTT | CASSDGVIGRTAEAFF
TRBJ2-7 | 15 | - | TRBV5-1 | TRBD1 | TGCGCCAGCAGCTTTGGGAGACAGGGTACCTACGAGCAGTACTTC | CASSFGRQGTYEQYF
TRBJ2-1 | 16 | - | TRBV7-2 | TRBD2 | TGTGCCAGCAGCTTCCTAGCGGGGTACTCCTACAATGAGCAGTTCTTC | CASSFLAGYSYNEQFF
TRBJ1-4 | 13 | - | TRBV30 | TRBD1 | TGTGCCTGGAAACAGGGGGCGGGTGAAAAACTGTTTTTT | CAWKQGAGEKLFF
TRBJ2-2 | 17 | - | TRBV18 | - | TGTGCCAGCTCCCCTCTGGAGGGGATGACCAACACCGGGGAGCTGTTTTTT | CASSPLEGMTNTGELFF
TRBJ2-3 | 15 | once | TRBV5-1 | TRBD2 | TGCGCCAGCAGCTGGGCGGGGGGGAGTACAGATACGCAGTATTTT | CASSWAGGSTDTQYF
TRBJ1-2 | 13 | - | TRBV5-1 | - | TGCGCCAGCAGCCCGGACCCCCGGGACGGCTACACCTTC | CASSPDPRDGYTF
TRBJ2-1 | 16 | - | TRBV5-4 | - | TGTGCCAGCAGCTTGGTGGGCCAGTATTACCACAATGAGCAGTTCTTC | CASSLVGQYYHNEQFF